A single sample gave rise to the 10 T cell receptor beta chains below, sequenced in a study of shared clonotypes between healthy human individuals (TCRdb year 2020). Libraries were built with the immunoSEQ multiplex PCR assay. TCRdb retrieved this table from immuneACCESS and kept in-frame rearrangements only. Not all clones are present; in checked studies, unresolved V genes account for under half, and no reason is known for the remainder. The sample yields more than 550,000 clones; around 70% were counted once. The ten largest account for roughly 1.8% of the sample. Sequences were obtained from memory CD4+ T cells sorted from blood. Interpreted using the paper, the cell subset or site label stands for: CD45RA-negative fraction. The receptors stem from a woman aged 30 to 39 in good health.

This sequence joins TRBV6-6 and TRBJ2-3; D is possibly TRBD2 (6 bases). The CDR3 has 15 residues. Germline V gene sequence: CDR1 MNHNY, CDR2 SVGAGI (reference sequence). V lost 10 bases and J lost 4, with 21 bases in between. CDR3 coding DNA: TGTGCCACCGTGGACCCAAAACTAGCTGCAGATACGCAGTATTTT. It codes for CATVDPKLAADTQYF.

The gene calls are TRBV7-3 and TRBJ1-1, with a weak D call TRBD1 (5 bases). The CDR3 spans 17 residues. Per germline, CDR1 SGHTA and CDR2 FQGTGA. V was trimmed by 5 bases and J by 1 base, leaving 20 bases between them. In DNA form, the CDR3 reads TGTGCCAGCAGCCCTTCCGAACGGGACCGAGAGAACACTGAAGCTTTCTTT. Encoded protein: CASSPSERDRENTEAFF. The complete variable domain, with remaining parts taken from reference TRBV7-3 and TRBJ1-1, reads GAGVSQTPSNKVTEKGKYVELRCDPISGHTALYWYRQSLGQGPEFLIYFQGTGAADDSGLPNDRFFAVRPEGSVSTLKIQRTERGDSAVYLCASSPSERDRENTEAFFGQGTRLTVV.

This clone turned up a few times. Being one base from a much bigger clone, this may be a read error. This specimen includes other DNA sequences encoding the same CDR3. The chain links TRBV5-1 to TRBJ2-1; 11 bases align to TRBD2. The germline V gene encodes CDR1 SGHRS and CDR2 YFSETQ. The CDR3 is 15 amino acids. The ends lost 1 base at V and 3 bases at J; junction bases unmatched: 0. The DNA for the CDR3 is TGCGCCAGCAGCTTGACTAGCGGGAGCTACAATGAGCAGTTCTTC. Amino acid sequence: CASSLTSGSYNEQFF.

CDR3 sequence: CSVENRPGGYTF. The CDR3 DNA reads as TGCAGCGTCGAGAACAGGCCGGGTGGCTACACCTTC. The gene calls are TRBV29-1 and TRBJ1-2, with a tentative D call TRBD1 (5 bases). Trimming removed 6 bases from V and 7 bases from J, with 15 bases in between. The length of the CDR3 is 12 residues. Germline values: CDR1 SQVTM, CDR2 ANQGSEA.

The chain links TRBV28 to TRBJ2-7; 14 nucleotides match TRBD2. The germline CDR1 and CDR2 sequences are MDHEN and SYDVKM. The ends lost 6 bases at V and 9 bases at J; junction bases unmatched: 7. The CDR3 length is 14 residues. The CDR3 here is CASSPGLAGEWQYF. The CDR3 region has the DNA TGTGCCAGCAGCCCGGGACTAGCGGGAGAGTGGCAGTACTTC.

The chain links TRBV28 to TRBJ2-4, with TRBD2 matching 10 bases. The V gene's germline CDR1 is MDHEN and CDR2 SYDVKM. This CDR3 region has 20 residues. After removal of 5 bases from V and 2 bases from J, the junction contained 18 bases not matched to a gene. The CDR3 loop reads CASSASGVGLAGVTKNIQYF. In DNA, the CDR3 is TGTGCCAGCAGTGCTTCAGGCGTTGGGCTAGCGGGAGTGACCAAAAACATTCAGTACTTC.

CDR3 nucleotides: TGTGCCAGCAGCGCAAGCGGGGCCCTTGATACGCAGTATTTT. Translation: CASSASGALDTQYF. This chain uses TRBV9 with TRBJ2-3, with 7 bases lining up with TRBD2. After removal of 3 bases from V and 6 bases from J, the junction contained 7 bases not matched to a gene. CDR3 length equals 14 residues. Germline loops: CDR1 SGDLS, CDR2 YYNGEE.

The chain uses TRBV28 and TRBJ1-3, with D possibly being TRBD1 (6 bases). V lost 6 bases and J 9 bases, leaving 24 bases between the germline ends. This CDR3 spans 16 amino acids. The V gene's germline CDR1 is MDHEN and CDR2 SYDVKM. For the CDR3, the DNA is TGTGCCAGCAGGGTAGGGGGGGTTCCGGGCGAAGGCACCATATATTTT. Protein product: CASRVGGVPGEGTIYF.

This chain connects TRBV4-1 to TRBJ2-1; TRBD2 aligns across 9 bases. The J segment lost 6 bases and the V segment lost 1 base, leaving 4 bases of the junction unmatched. The CDR3 sequence is 15 residues long. Per germline, CDR1 MGHRA and CDR2 YSYEKL. The CDR3 bases are TGCGCCAGCAGCCAAGGGACTAGCGAGTTCAATGAGCAGTTCTTC. Protein product: CASSQGTSEFNEQFF.

The CDR3: CASSPQGGGQPQHF. The DNA of the CDR3 is TGTGCCAGCAGTCCACAGGGGGGAGGGCAGCCCCAGCATTTT. The chain has TRBV7-9 and TRBJ1-5, with TRBD1 matching 8 bases. Germline V gene lookup returns CDR1 SEHNR and CDR2 FQNEAQ (reference sequence). The CDR3 loop spans 14 amino acids. The J segment lost 7 bases and the V segment lost 6 bases, leaving 8 bases of the junction unmatched.